These 17 T cell receptor beta chains came from one sample sequenced in a study of monozygotic twins with inflammatory bowel disease. TCRdb reanalyzed the 5' RACE reads, giving one entry per CDR3 protein sequence and no DNA. This sample lists approximately 400,000 distinct CDR3 sequences; its ten largest clones have about 2.5%. The sample comprised blood. The origin of the receptors is a human donor with ulcerative colitis or Crohn's disease, or a healthy co-twin of an affected twin (not recorded which).

The gene calls are TRBV28 and TRBJ1-3. The V gene's germline CDR1 is MDHEN and CDR2 SYDVKM. The CDR3 is made up of 16 amino acids. Here the CDR3 reads CASSFGVRTIGNTIYF.

The chain has TRBV9 and TRBJ1-2; no DNA is available, so the TRBD1 call from TCRdb remains unchecked. Per the germline V gene, CDR1 is SGDLS and CDR2 is YYNGEE. The CDR3 extends over 13 amino acids. This CDR3 reads CASSTEGGDGYTF.

V usage is TRBV24-1 and J usage is TRBJ2-3; TCRdb gives TRBD2 as the D gene, but with no DNA this cannot be confirmed. This CDR3 has 16 amino acids. Germline V gives CDR1 KGHDR, CDR2 SFDVKD. CDR3 region: CATSDFSGGSTDTQYF.

The CDR3 reads CASSQIKGLYQETQYF. V and J are TRBV5-1 and TRBJ2-5; TCRdb proposes TRBD2, but this gene call is untestable without DNA. The CDR3 runs to 16 residues. The V gene's germline CDR1 is SGHRS and CDR2 YFSETQ.

This rearrangement joins TRBV6-1 to TRBJ2-4; checking the TCRdb D call of TRBD1 is not possible without DNA. The CDR3 extends over 17 amino acids. Germline loops: CDR1 MNHNS, CDR2 SASEGT. CDR3 residues: CASSPRVRGQAKNIQYF.

CDR3 amino acids: CASSLGLRWEQPQHF. The chain uses TRBV7-8 and TRBJ1-5. This CDR3 is built from 15 residues. Germline CDR1 is SGHVS and CDR2 is FQNEAQ.

This CDR3 is CASSSTTGGEQYF. J is TRBJ2-7 and V is TRBV11-2; TCRdb names TRBD1, which stays unverified in the absence of DNA. Germline V lookup: CDR1 SGHAT, CDR2 FQNNGV. This CDR3 comprises 13 residues.

The genes are TRBV5-1 and TRBJ2-1. Germline CDR1 is SGHRS and CDR2 is YFSETQ. The CDR3 is 15 amino acids. The CDR3 reads CASSVSQSSYNEQFF.

V and J are TRBV5-1 and TRBJ2-7; the TRBD1 assignment by TCRdb is unverifiable without DNA. Germline loops: CDR1 SGHRS, CDR2 YFSETQ. There are 16 residues in the CDR3. Here the CDR3 reads CASSFSLTGQSYEQYF.

The chain couples TRBV7-6 to TRBJ2-1. The germline V gene encodes CDR1 SGHVS and CDR2 FNYEAQ. The CDR3 extends over 16 amino acids. CDR3: CASSSSSGSSYNEQFF.

The chain carries TRBV3-1 and TRBJ2-7; absent DNA, TCRdb's TRBD2 call cannot be checked. The CDR3 has 15 residues. Germline CDR1 and CDR2: LGHDT and YNNKEL (reference sequence). CDR3 residues: CASSQGASGGCEQYF.

The chain uses TRBV4-3 and TRBJ2-7. This CDR3 region has 13 residues. The V gene's germline CDR1 is LGHNA and CDR2 YSLEER. The CDR3 sequence is CASSQVRLYEQYF.

The V and J genes are TRBV12-3 or TRBV12-4 and TRBJ2-3. The CDR3 has 14 amino acids. CDR3 sequence reads: CATQNSGGFDTQYF.

The chain couples TRBV20-1 to TRBJ1-6; checking the TCRdb D call of TRBD1 is not possible without DNA. Germline values: CDR1 DFQATT, CDR2 SNEGSKA (reference sequence). The CDR3 runs 15 residues. Here the CDR3 reads CSASPRGLHNSPLHF.

The chain links TRBV5-6 to TRBJ2-1; with no DNA, the TCRdb D assignment of TRBD1 cannot be verified. Per germline, CDR1 SGHDT and CDR2 YYEEEE. The CDR3 sequence is 13 residues long. CDR3 loop: CASSYGGVNEQFF.

The chain carries TRBV6-1 and TRBJ2-1. The CDR3 is 14 residues long. CDR1 MNHNS and CDR2 SASEGT come from the germline V gene. CDR3 sequence reads: CASSASRSYNEQFF.

V and J are TRBV27 and TRBJ1-2. In germline, CDR1 is MNHEY, CDR2 SMNVEV (reference sequence). CDR3 length equals 13 residues. CDR3 region: CASSFRENYGYTF.